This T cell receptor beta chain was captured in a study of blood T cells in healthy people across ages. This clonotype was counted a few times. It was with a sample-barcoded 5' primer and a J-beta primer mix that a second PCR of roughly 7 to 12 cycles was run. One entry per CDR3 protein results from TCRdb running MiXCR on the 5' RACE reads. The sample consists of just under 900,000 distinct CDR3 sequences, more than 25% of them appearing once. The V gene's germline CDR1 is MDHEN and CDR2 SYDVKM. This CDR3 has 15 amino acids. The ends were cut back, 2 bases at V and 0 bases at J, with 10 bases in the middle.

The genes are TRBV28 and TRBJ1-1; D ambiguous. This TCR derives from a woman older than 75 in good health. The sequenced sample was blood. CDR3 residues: CASSLEARMNTEAFF. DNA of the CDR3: TGTGCCAGCAGTTTAGAGGCACGGATGAACACTGAAGCTTTCTTT.